The entry below gives a single T cell receptor (beta chain) sequence along with its context. One end of the junction fails to match germline, which may point to a read error. TCRdb re-called clones via MiXCR from the PCR reads. The sample holds some 14,000 clones; 30% to 35% are singletons and the top ten take around 24%. Among the patients, none had received any treatment before thyroid surgery. This sample was included in a study of metastatic and nonmetastatic thyroid tumors. Germline CDR1 and CDR2: KGHSH and LQKENI. This CDR3 region has 17 residues. This receptor was obtained from a female donor with papillary thyroid cancer or a benign thyroid nodule (not recorded which). Some clones in this sample may be carry-over from other donors' samples. The sequencing input was tumor tissue. The chain joins TRBV18 to TRBJ2-6; D is perhaps TRBD1 (5 bases). This chain's CDR3 is CVSSEFSGSSGANVPTF. In DNA form, the CDR3 reads TGTGTCAGCTCAGAATTCTCAGGAAGCTCTGGGGCCAACGTCCCGACTTTC. The variable domain in full, completed from reference TRBV18 and TRBJ2-6, reads NAGVMQNPRHLVRRRGQEARLRCSPMKGHSHVYWYRQLPEEGLKFMVYLQKENIIDESGMPKERFSAEFPKEGPSILRIQQVVRGDSAAYFCVSSEFSGSSGANVPTFGAGSRLTVL.